The clone carrying this T cell receptor beta chain was seen a single time. Documented treatment: 15 to 20 received Ad26.COV2.S at low or high dose, single or two shots; 5 received placebo; per-sample allocation not given. Specimen acquisition occurred on day 63 following the initial vaccine or placebo injection. The ends were cut back, 10 bases at V and 3 bases at J, with 10 bases in the middle. CDR3 length: 12 residues. Germline V CDR1 and CDR2: ENHRY, SYGVKD. The sample is drawn from a study of Ad26.COV2.S vaccination and SARS-CoV-2 variants. Sequencing was performed with immunoSEQ multiplex PCR; in TCRdb, only in-frame clones are kept and a portion is missing. The sample has roughly 380,000 clones, approximately 87% seen once.

This sample comprised peripheral blood, obtained in a trial of Ad26.COV2.S vaccine versus placebo. V gene TRBV10-3 combines with J gene TRBJ1-5, with a possible D match to TRBD1 (5 bases). The receptor's source is a person aged 18-60 years who received the Ad26.COV2.S COVID-19 vaccine or a placebo. CDR3 nucleotide sequence: TGTGCCAGCGGGGGACTCAATCAGCCCCAGCATTTT. Encoded protein: CASGGLNQPQHF.